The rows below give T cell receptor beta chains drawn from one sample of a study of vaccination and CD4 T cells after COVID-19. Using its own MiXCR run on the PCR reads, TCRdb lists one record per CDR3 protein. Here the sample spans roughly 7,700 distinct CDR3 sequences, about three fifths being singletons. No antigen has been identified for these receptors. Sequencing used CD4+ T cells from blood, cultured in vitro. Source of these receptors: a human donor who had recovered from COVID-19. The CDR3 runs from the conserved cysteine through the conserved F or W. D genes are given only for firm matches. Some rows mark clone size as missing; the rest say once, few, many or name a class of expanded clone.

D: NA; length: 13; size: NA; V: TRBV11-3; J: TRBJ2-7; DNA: TGTGCCAGCAGCTGGCGGGTGTTGTACGAGCAGTACTTC; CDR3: CASSWRVLYEQYF
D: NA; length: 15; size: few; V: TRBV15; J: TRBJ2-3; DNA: TGTGCCACCAGCAGAGAGGTGGTTTCGGGTGGTACGCAGTATTTT; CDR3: CATSREVVSGGTQYF
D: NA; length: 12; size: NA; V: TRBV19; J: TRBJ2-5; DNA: TGTGCCAGTAGCGAAACTTGGGAGACCCAGTACTTC; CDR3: CASSETWETQYF
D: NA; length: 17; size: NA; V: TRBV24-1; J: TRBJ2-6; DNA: TGTGCCACCAGTGATTCCCGGGGGTCTAGAGGGGCCAACGTCCTGACTTTC; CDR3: CATSDSRGSRGANVLTF
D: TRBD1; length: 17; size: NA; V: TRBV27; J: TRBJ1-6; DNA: TGTGCCAGCAGTTGGACCGGGACAGGGGGACGAGGATCACCCCTCCACTTT; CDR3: CASSWTGTGGRGSPLHF
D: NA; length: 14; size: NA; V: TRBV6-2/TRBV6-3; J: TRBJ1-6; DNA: TGTGCCAGCAGTTCGACTACGGGCGATTCACCCCTCCACTTT; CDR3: CASSSTTGDSPLHF
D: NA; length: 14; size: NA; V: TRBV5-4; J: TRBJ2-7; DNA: TGTGCCAGCAGCTTGGCCCAAGGGGTCTACGAGCAGTACTTC; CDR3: CASSLAQGVYEQYF
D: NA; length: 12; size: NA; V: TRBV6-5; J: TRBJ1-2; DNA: TGTGCCAGCAGTTACTCTACAGAAGGCTACACCTTC; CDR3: CASSYSTEGYTF
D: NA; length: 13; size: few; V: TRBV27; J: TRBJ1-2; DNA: TGTGCCAGCCGAATCAGGGCTTTCTATGGCTACACCTTC; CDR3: CASRIRAFYGYTF
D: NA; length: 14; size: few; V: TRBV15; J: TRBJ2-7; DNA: TGTGCCACCAGCAGATCCGGGAAACTCGACGAGCAGTACTTC; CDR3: CATSRSGKLDEQYF
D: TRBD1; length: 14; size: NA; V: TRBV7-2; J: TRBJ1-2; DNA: TGTGCCAGCAGCCCAGGGGGGGAGTGGTATGGCTACACCTTC; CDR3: CASSPGGEWYGYTF
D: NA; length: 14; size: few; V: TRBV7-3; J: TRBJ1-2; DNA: TGTGCCAGCAGCTTAAGTGTTGGAGGGGACGGCTACACCTTC; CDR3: CASSLSVGGDGYTF
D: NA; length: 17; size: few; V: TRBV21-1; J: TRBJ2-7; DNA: TGTGCCAGCAGCAAAGCGCTTGGGCAGACGTACTCCTACGAGCAGTACTTC; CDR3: CASSKALGQTYSYEQYF
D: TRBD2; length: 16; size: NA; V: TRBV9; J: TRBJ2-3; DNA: TGTGCCAGCAGCGTAGGGAGCGGGGGAGCCACAGATACGCAGTATTTT; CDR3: CASSVGSGGATDTQYF
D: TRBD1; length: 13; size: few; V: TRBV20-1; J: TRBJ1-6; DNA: TGCAGTGCCGCGACAGGGGGTAATTCACCCCTCCACTTT; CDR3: CSAATGGNSPLHF
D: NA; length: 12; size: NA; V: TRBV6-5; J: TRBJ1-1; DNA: TGTGCCAGCAGTTCCTACGGGGCTGAAGCTTTCTTT; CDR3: CASSSYGAEAFF
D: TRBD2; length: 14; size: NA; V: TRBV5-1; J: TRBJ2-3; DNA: TGCGCCAGCACGCCGGGGGGTCGCACAGATACGCAGTATTTT; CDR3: CASTPGGRTDTQYF
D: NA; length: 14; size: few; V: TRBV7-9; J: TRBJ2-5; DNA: TGTGCCAGCGGCATGTTAGGGGGATTGGAGACCCAGTACTTC; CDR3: CASGMLGGLETQYF
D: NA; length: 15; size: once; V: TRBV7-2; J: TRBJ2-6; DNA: TGTGCCAGCAGCCAAGGACTTTCTGGGGCCAACGTCCTGACTTTC; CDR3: CASSQGLSGANVLTF
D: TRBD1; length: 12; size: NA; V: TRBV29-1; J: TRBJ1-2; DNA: TGCAGCGTCGGGGGACAGGTCTATGGCTACACCTTC; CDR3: CSVGGQVYGYTF
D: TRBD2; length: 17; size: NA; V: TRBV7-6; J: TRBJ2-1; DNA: TGTGCCAGCAGCCTCGACCCCCCCCTAGCGGGGATCGATGAGCAGTTCTTC; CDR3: CASSLDPPLAGIDEQFF
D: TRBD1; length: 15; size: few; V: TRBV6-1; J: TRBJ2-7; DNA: TGTGCCAGCAGTCAGCCGGGACAGGGGATCAACGAGCAGTACTTC; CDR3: CASSQPGQGINEQYF
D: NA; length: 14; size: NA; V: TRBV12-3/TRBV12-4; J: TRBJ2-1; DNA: TGTGCCAGCGGTGGGGCTAGCTCCTACAATGAGCAGTTCTTC; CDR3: CASGGASSYNEQFF
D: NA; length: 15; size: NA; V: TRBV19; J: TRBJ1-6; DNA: TGTGCCAGTAGTATTAGGGACCCAGCGAATTCACCCCTCCACTTT; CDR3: CASSIRDPANSPLHF
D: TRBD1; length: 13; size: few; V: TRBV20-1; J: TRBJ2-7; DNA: TGCAGTGCATGGACAGGGGTAACGGCCGAGCAGTACTTC; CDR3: CSAWTGVTAEQYF
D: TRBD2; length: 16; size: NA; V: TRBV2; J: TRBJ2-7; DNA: TGTGCCAGCAGCGGAGCTGGGCTAGCGGGATCGTGGGAGCAGTACTTC; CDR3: CASSGAGLAGSWEQYF
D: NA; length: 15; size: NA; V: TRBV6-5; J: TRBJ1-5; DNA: TGTGCCAGCAGTTACTCGGCTACAATCGATCAGCCCCAGCATTTT; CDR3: CASSYSATIDQPQHF
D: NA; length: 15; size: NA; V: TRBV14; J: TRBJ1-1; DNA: TGTGCCAGCAGCCCCTTGGCCACAACGGAGACTGAAGCTTTCTTT; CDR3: CASSPLATTETEAFF
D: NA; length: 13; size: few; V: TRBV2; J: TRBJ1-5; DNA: TGTGCCAGCAAGGACAGATCGTCGGAGCCCCAGCATTTT; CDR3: CASKDRSSEPQHF
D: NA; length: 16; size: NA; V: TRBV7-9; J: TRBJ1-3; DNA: TGTGCCAGCAGCGCCGCCGGGACATACGCTGGAAACACCATATATTTT; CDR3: CASSAAGTYAGNTIYF
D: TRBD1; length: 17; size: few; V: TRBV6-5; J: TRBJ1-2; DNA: TGTGCCAGCAGTTACCCCTCGGGACAGGGTTTGCTCTATGGCTACACCTTC; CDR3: CASSYPSGQGLLYGYTF
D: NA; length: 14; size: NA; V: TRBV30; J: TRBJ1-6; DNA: TGTGCCTGGGGGGTTGGGCAGAATAATTCACCCCTCCACTTT; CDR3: CAWGVGQNNSPLHF
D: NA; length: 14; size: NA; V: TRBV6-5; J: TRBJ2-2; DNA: TGTGCCAGCAGTTGGGGCGGAGGCACCGGGGAGCTGTTTTTT; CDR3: CASSWGGGTGELFF
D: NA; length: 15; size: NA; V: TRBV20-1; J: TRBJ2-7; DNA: TGCAGTGCTAGGCGAGGGGGGGGCCACTCCTACGAGCAGTACTTC; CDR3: CSARRGGGHSYEQYF
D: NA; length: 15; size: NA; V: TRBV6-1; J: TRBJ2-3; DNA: TGTGCCAGCAGTCACCACCTAGCGCCGACAGATACGCAGTATTTT; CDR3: CASSHHLAPTDTQYF
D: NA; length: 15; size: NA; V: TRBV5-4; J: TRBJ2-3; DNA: TGTGCCAGCAGCCTAAAGGGACTTAACCCAGATACGCAGTATTTT; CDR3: CASSLKGLNPDTQYF
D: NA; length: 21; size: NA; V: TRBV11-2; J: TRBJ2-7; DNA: TGTGCCAGCAGGTCCGGCAGGGGGCGAGGTAGACTAGCGCTTAGCTCCTACGAGCAGTACTTC; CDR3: CASRSGRGRGRLALSSYEQYF
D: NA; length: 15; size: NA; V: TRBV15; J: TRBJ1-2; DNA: TGTGCCACCAGCAGAGATTTCGGGGTGGGCTATGGCTACACCTTC; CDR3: CATSRDFGVGYGYTF
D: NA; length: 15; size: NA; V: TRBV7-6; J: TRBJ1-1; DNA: TGTGCCAGCAGCAGACAGGCGTCTACGGGCACTGAAGCTTTCTTT; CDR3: CASSRQASTGTEAFF
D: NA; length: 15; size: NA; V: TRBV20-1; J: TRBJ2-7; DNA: TGCAGTGCTAGAGATCTGCTCTCAGGGTCCTACGAGCAGTACTTC; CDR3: CSARDLLSGSYEQYF
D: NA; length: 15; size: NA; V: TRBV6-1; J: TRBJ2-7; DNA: TGTGCCAGCAGTGAAAGGGCAGGGGATCCCTACGAGCAGTACTTC; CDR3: CASSERAGDPYEQYF
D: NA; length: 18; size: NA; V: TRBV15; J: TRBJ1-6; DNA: TGTGCCACCAGCAGCCACGCCGTCCGGAGCTCCTATAATTCACCCCTCCACTTT; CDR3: CATSSHAVRSSYNSPLHF
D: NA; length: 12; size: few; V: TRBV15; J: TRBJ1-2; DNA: TGTGCCACCAGCAGAGATTGGGGTGGCTACACCTTC; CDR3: CATSRDWGGYTF
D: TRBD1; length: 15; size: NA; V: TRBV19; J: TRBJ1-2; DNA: TGTGCCAGTAGAGGACAGGCCCTTTTACACTATGGCTACACCTTC; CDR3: CASRGQALLHYGYTF
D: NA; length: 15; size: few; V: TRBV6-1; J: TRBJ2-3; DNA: TGTGCCAGCACCCCCTCGAGGGGGACCACAGATACGCAGTATTTT; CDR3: CASTPSRGTTDTQYF
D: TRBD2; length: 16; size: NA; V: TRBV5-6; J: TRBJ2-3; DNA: TGTGCCAGCAGCTTGGGACTAGCGGGGCTAACAGATACGCAGTATTTT; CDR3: CASSLGLAGLTDTQYF
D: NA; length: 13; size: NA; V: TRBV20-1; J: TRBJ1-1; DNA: TGCAGTGCAGAGAGACAGGAGAACACTGAAGCTTTCTTT; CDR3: CSAERQENTEAFF
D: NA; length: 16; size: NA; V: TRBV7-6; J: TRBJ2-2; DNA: TGTGCCAGCAGCTTAGCGGCTAGCCCTACCACCGGGGAGCTGTTTTTT; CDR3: CASSLAASPTTGELFF
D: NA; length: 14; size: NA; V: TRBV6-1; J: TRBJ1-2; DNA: TGTGCCAGCAGAGGGATTCGATGGCAGAATGGCTACACCTTC; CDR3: CASRGIRWQNGYTF
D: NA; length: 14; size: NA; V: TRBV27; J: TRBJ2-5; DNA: TGTGCCAGCAGTAAGGGACGGCACCAAGAGACCCAGTACTTC; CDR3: CASSKGRHQETQYF
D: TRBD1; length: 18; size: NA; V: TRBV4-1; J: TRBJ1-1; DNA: TGCGCCAGCAGCCAAGACAGGTTTCGCGGGACAGGGGAAACTGAAGCTTTCTTT; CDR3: CASSQDRFRGTGETEAFF
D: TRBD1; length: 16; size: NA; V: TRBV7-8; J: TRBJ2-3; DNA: TGTGCCAGCAGCCACATCCGACAGGGAACCACAGATACGCAGTATTTT; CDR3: CASSHIRQGTTDTQYF